A single sample gave rise to the 27 T cell receptor beta chains below, sequenced in a study of T cells after posttransplantation cyclophosphamide. Here immunoSEQ multiplex PCR was the method, and the copy in TCRdb shows in-frame clones only, minus some. Here the sample spans about 12,000 clones, about 80% being singletons. Controls had myeloablative marrow grafts with methotrexate and calcineurin inhibitor, sampled at 1 year. The sample here was PBMCs, taken roughly 370 days after allogeneic stem cell transplant with calcineurin inhibitor and methotrexate. The origin of the receptors is a male patient aged 25-45 years who received an allogeneic stem cell transplant from an unrelated donor, was CMV-positive, and had acute GVHD only. Some T cells may be supplied by the graft donor.

The chain uses TRBV7-2 and TRBJ1-2; possible D gene TRBD1, 5 bases. Per germline, CDR1 SGHTA and CDR2 FQGNSA. The CDR3 is 14 amino acids. Trimming shortened V by 5 bases and J by 5 bases, and 15 bases separated the two germline ends. The CDR3 loop reads CASSPDGGGYGYTF. The DNA for the CDR3 is TGTGCCAGCAGCCCCGATGGGGGGGGATATGGCTACACCTTC.

The chain uses TRBV2 and TRBJ1-2; D ambiguous. The CDR3 sequence is 12 residues long. CDR1 SNHLY and CDR2 FYNNEI come from the germline V gene. The germline V and J ends were trimmed by 6 bases and 8 bases, with 13 bases remaining between them. CDR3 in DNA: TGTGCCAGCAGAGATCACAGTGGGGGCTACACCTTC. As protein: CASRDHSGGYTF.

The chain links TRBV10-3 to TRBJ2-2; 8 bases line up with TRBD1. Unmatched junction bases numbered 2, after V lost 10 bases and J lost 1 base. CDR1 is ENHRY and CDR2 is SYGVKD in the germline V gene. This CDR3 contains 13 residues. The CDR3: CATDRGNTGELFF. The CDR3 nucleotides read TGTGCCACAGACAGGGGGAACACCGGGGAGCTGTTTTTT.

The chain employs TRBV15 and TRBJ1-5; possibly TRBD1 for D (5 bases). The germline V and J ends were trimmed by 0 bases and 6 bases, with 6 bases remaining between them. CDR1 LNHNV and CDR2 YYDKDF come from the germline V gene (reference sequence). The CDR3 has 13 residues. The CDR3 loop reads CATSRDQGQPQHF. The CDR3, as DNA: TGTGCCACCAGCAGAGATCAGGGTCAGCCCCAGCATTTT.

This chain connects TRBV30 to TRBJ2-4, with D perhaps matching TRBD1 (6 bases). This CDR3 region has 17 residues. Trimming shortened V by 2 bases and J by 8 bases, and 25 bases separated the two germline ends. In germline, CDR1 is GTSNPN, CDR2 SVGIG (reference sequence). The CDR3 DNA is TGTGCCTGGAGTCGGAAGCTTAGCAGCACAGGGAGAGACATTCAGTACTTC. This translates into CAWSRKLSSTGRDIQYF.

The gene calls are TRBV5-1 and TRBJ2-4; D perhaps matches TRBD2 (6 bases). V gave up 3 bases and J gave up 6 bases, with 13 bases separating them. Germline V lookup: CDR1 SGHRS, CDR2 YFSETQ. The CDR3 is 14 amino acids. The CDR3 reads CASSSTGGGNIQYF. The CDR3 bases are TGCGCCAGCAGCTCCACCGGGGGTGGAAACATTCAGTACTTC.

This clone was recorded a few times. V usage is TRBV5-1 and J usage is TRBJ1-5; D remains unclear. The CDR3 extends over 14 amino acids. Germline values: CDR1 SGHRS, CDR2 YFSETQ. Trimming pared 0 bases from V and 1 base from J, leaving 5 bases between. This CDR3 reads CASSLDRSNQPQHF. For the CDR3, the DNA is TGCGCCAGCAGCTTGGACAGAAGCAATCAGCCCCAGCATTTT.

This clone counts as medium-sized. The V and J genes are TRBV6-1 and TRBJ2-5; D is uncertain. The CDR3 is made up of 14 amino acids. The germline gives CDR1 MNHNS, CDR2 SASEGT. Trimming cost V 4 bases and J 3 bases, with 12 bases left between them. The CDR3 region has the DNA TGTGCCAGCAGTGTCGTAGGAACAGAAGAGACCCAGTACTTC. This sequence encodes CASSVVGTEETQYF.

The sample holds a few counts of this clone. This rearrangement joins TRBV5-1 to TRBJ2-3; 14 positions match TRBD2. Germline V CDR1 and CDR2: SGHRS, YFSETQ. The V segment lost 4 bases and the J segment 0 bases; nucleotides outside the gene matches: 7. CDR3 size: 18 residues. The CDR3 DNA follows: TGCGCCAGCAGCCGTGGACTAGCGGGGGGCCCTAGCACAGATACGCAGTATTTT. Translated: CASSRGLAGGPSTDTQYF. Supplemented by reference TRBV5-1 and TRBJ2-3, the full variable domain reads KAGVTQTPRYLIKTRGQQVTLSCSPISGHRSVSWYQQTPGQGLQFLFEYFSETQRNKGNFPGRFSGRQFSNSRSEMNVSTLELGDSALYLCASSRGLAGGPSTDTQYFGPGTRLTVL.

J is TRBJ2-2 and V is TRBV7-2; D is possibly TRBD1 (6 bases). Germline CDR1 and CDR2: SGHTA and FQGNSA. With 8 bases removed from V and 3 bases from J, the gap between germline ends came to 13 bases. The CDR3 is 14 residues long. The CDR3 coding sequence is TGTGCCAGCGTAACGGGACAAGACACCGGGGAGCTGTTTTTT. Its protein product is CASVTGQDTGELFF. Full variable domain (missing parts from reference TRBV7-2 and TRBJ2-2): GAGVSQSPSNKVTEKGKDVELRCDPISGHTALYWYRQSLGQGLEFLIYFQGNSAPDKSGLPSDRFSAERTGGSVSTLTIQRTQQEDSAVYLCASVTGQDTGELFFGEGSRLTVL.

J is TRBJ1-1 and V is TRBV5-1, with TRBD1 identical over 9 bases. Trimming at V came to 3 bases and at J to 1 base, leaving 1 base not matched to a gene. From germline, CDR1 is SGHRS and CDR2 YFSETQ. The CDR3 sequence is 14 residues long. The CDR3 spells CASSSQGANTEAFF. In DNA, the CDR3 is TGCGCCAGCAGCTCACAGGGGGCGAACACTGAAGCTTTCTTT.

The chain carries TRBV7-3 and TRBJ1-1; tentatively, D is TRBD1 (6 bases). Germline V lookup: CDR1 SGHTA, CDR2 FQGTGA. The CDR3 spans 14 residues. Trimming pared 4 bases from V and 1 base from J, leaving 10 bases between. Written as DNA, the CDR3 is TGTGCCAGCAGCTCCGGACAGCCGAACACTGAAGCTTTCTTT. Translated, it gives CASSSGQPNTEAFF.

V is TRBV5-1 and J is TRBJ1-1; no clear D. The CDR3 consists of 15 residues. Germline V gives CDR1 SGHRS, CDR2 YFSETQ. Trimming removed 5 bases from V and 4 bases from J, with 18 bases in between. CDR3 DNA: TGCGCCAGCAGGCCGAGACTCTCGGAGGGCACTGAAGCTTTCTTT. This translates into CASRPRLSEGTEAFF.

The chain is built from TRBV5-4 and TRBJ2-6; TRBD2 aligns across 13 bases. V dropped 4 bases and J dropped 2; count of bases not matched to a gene: 3. CDR3 length equals 17 residues. Germline assignment: CDR1 SGHNT and CDR2 YYREEE (reference sequence). CDR3 loop: CASSPGLAGAGANVLTF. The DNA of the CDR3 is TGTGCCAGCAGCCCCGGACTAGCGGGAGCTGGGGCCAACGTCCTGACTTTC.

The sample holds a few counts of this clone. The gene calls are TRBV18 and TRBJ1-5; D may be TRBD1 (5 bases). The germline V gene encodes CDR1 KGHSH and CDR2 LQKENI. V was clipped by 5 bases and J by 0 bases, with 8 bases between them. The CDR3 covers 14 residues. The CDR3 DNA reads TGTGCCAGCTCATGGGGGGATAGCAATCAGCCCCAGCATTTT. Its protein is CASSWGDSNQPQHF.

The chain carries TRBV29-1 and TRBJ2-7, with 10 nucleotides matching TRBD2. Germline V gives CDR1 SQVTM, CDR2 ANQGSEA. J lost 5 bases, V lost 4 bases, and 8 bases had no gene match. The CDR3 has 14 amino acids. CDR3 in DNA: TGCAGCGTTGTAGGCCTAGCGGGAGCCGACGAGCAGTACTTC. This encodes CSVVGLAGADEQYF.

The chain's CDR3 is CASSLRADRSYEQYF. CDR3 nucleotides: TGTGCCAGCAGTTTACGCGCCGACAGATCCTACGAGCAGTACTTC. The chain links TRBV27 to TRBJ2-7, with D maybe TRBD1 (5 bases). This CDR3 is built from 15 residues. Germline assignment: CDR1 MNHEY and CDR2 SMNVEV (reference sequence). V lost 2 bases and J 1 base, leaving 12 bases between the germline ends.

CDR3 region: CASSYSDRAGSPLHF. In DNA, the CDR3 is TGTGCCAGCAGTTACTCGGACAGGGCAGGCTCACCCCTCCACTTT. V usage is TRBV6-5 and J usage is TRBJ1-6, with 8 bases matching TRBD1. Germline V gives CDR1 MNHEY, CDR2 SVGAGI. CDR3 length: 15 residues. Losses at the gene ends were 0 bases for V and 10 bases for J; bases not matched to a gene: 5.

The chain has TRBV18 and TRBJ2-7; 8 bases agree with TRBD1. The V gene end was trimmed by 1 base and the J gene end by 5 bases; junction bases not matched to a gene: 10. Germline CDR1 KGHSH, CDR2 LQKENI. This CDR3 has 16 residues. CDR3 DNA sequence: TGTGCCAGCTCACCACGTCTCCGGGACAGGATCAACGAGCAGTACTTC. Translating it yields CASSPRLRDRINEQYF.

CDR3 nucleotide sequence: TGCGCCAGCAGCCAAGAGCGGGGAATTGGAAACACCATATATTTT. Its protein is CASSQERGIGNTIYF. This chain joins TRBV4-1 and TRBJ1-3; D not certain. The germline V and J ends were trimmed by 0 bases and 3 bases, with 9 bases remaining between them. The CDR3 consists of 15 residues. The germline gives CDR1 MGHRA, CDR2 YSYEKL.

The chain recombines TRBV4-1 with TRBJ2-5, with D perhaps matching TRBD2 (7 bases). The CDR3 consists of 16 residues. V was trimmed by 0 bases and J by 5 bases, leaving 16 bases between them. Germline V gene data show CDR1 as MGHRA and CDR2 as YSYEKL. CDR3 coding DNA: TGCGCCAGCAGCCAAGAAGGGGGGAGGGGTAAGGAGACCCAGTACTTC. Its protein is CASSQEGGRGKETQYF.

This rearrangement joins TRBV6-4 to TRBJ1-1; D possibly corresponds to TRBD1 (6 bases). Trimming took off 2 bases at V and 5 bases at J, with 9 bases between the two ends. The CDR3 loop spans 13 amino acids. Germline CDR1 reads MRHNA; CDR2 reads SNTAGT. CDR3 region: CASSDTGLTEAFF. The CDR3 bases are TGTGCCAGCAGTGACACAGGGTTGACTGAAGCTTTCTTT.

The chain combines TRBV7-9 with TRBJ2-7; D gene ambiguous. The V end was cut by 1 base, the J end by 4 bases, with 11 bases between. Germline V CDR1 and CDR2: SEHNR, FQNEAQ (reference sequence). The CDR3 contains 14 residues. The CDR3 nucleotides read TGTGCCAGCAGCTTAGGCAGGCTTGAATACGAGCAGTACTTC. The encoded protein is CASSLGRLEYEQYF.

The J gene is TRBJ1-1, the V gene TRBV2; D is possibly TRBD1 (5 bases). The germline V and J ends were trimmed by 8 bases and 1 base, with 14 bases remaining between them. The length of the CDR3 is 14 residues. The germline CDR1 and CDR2 sequences are SNHLY and FYNNEI. As DNA, the CDR3 is TGTGCCAGCCTGCGGGACGGGGGGAACACTGAAGCTTTCTTT. Its protein product is CASLRDGGNTEAFF.

The CDR3 spells CASSRSPNTEAFF. For the CDR3, the DNA is TGTGCCAGCAGCCGTTCTCCGAACACTGAAGCTTTCTTT. This chain connects TRBV6-5 to TRBJ1-1; unclear D gene. V was trimmed by 6 bases and J by 1 base, leaving 9 bases between them. This CDR3 has 13 amino acids. Looked up from germline, CDR1 is MNHEY and CDR2 is SVGAGI.

This chain uses TRBV7-6 with TRBJ1-4, with 12 bases matching TRBD1. V gave up 3 bases and J gave up 5 bases; unmatched junction bases: 4. The CDR3 totals 16 residues. Germline lookup yields CDR1 SGHVS and CDR2 FNYEAQ. The CDR3 nucleotides read TGTGCCAGCAGCTTGGGGACAGGGGGCGCGAATGAAAAACTGTTTTTT. Translated, it gives CASSLGTGGANEKLFF. The entire variable domain, with the rest obtained from reference TRBV7-6 and TRBJ1-4, is as follows: GAGVSQSPRYKVTKRGQDVALRCDPISGHVSLYWYRQALGQGPEFLTYFNYEAQQDKSGLPNDRFSAERPEGSISTLTIQRTEQRDSAMYRCASSLGTGGANEKLFFGSGTQLSVL.

This clone was seen just once. The CDR3 sequence is CASSQDRGGNYGYTF. CDR3 bases: TGTGCCAGCAGCCAAGATAGGGGCGGAAACTATGGCTACACCTTC. This rearrangement joins TRBV4-2 to TRBJ1-2; D is perhaps TRBD1 (5 bases). This CDR3 comprises 15 residues. The V gene lost 0 bases and the J gene lost 2 bases, with 10 bases spanning the gap. Germline V gene data show CDR1 as LGHNA and CDR2 as YNFKEQ.